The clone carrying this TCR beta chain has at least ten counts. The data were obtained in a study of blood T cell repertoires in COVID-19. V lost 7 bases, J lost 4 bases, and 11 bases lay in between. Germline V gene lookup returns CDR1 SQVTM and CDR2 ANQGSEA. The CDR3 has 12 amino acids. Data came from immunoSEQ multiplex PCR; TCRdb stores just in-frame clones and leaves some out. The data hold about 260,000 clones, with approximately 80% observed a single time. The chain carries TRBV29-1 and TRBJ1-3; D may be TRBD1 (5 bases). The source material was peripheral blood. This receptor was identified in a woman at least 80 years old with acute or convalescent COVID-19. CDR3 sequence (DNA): TGCAGCGCCAGGGTTGGCGGAAACACCATATATTTT. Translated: CSARVGGNTIYF.